This TCR beta chain stems from a study of regulatory T cells in long-lasting Graves disease. Investigators prepared the TCR beta libraries by applying iRepertoire HTBI primers and Arm-PCR of CDR3 regions. TCRdb analysed the multiplex PCR reads with MiXCR anew, one entry per CDR3 protein. The sample has about half a million distinct CDR3 sequences, 12% seen once. Time point defined: newly diagnosed GD, antithyroid drugs for less than 3 months. Researchers made the TCR library from RNA that was extracted from PBMCs. Many counts were recorded for this clonotype. Another study also made use of these data, one on T cells in Graves' hyperthyroidism and ophthalmopathy.

This clonotype was sampled from a woman younger than 45 with Graves disease. Material: peripheral blood mononuclear cells (PBMCs), obtained at new diagnosis, from a patient treated with antithyroid drugs.

CDR3 DNA: TGTGCCAGCAAACCCGGGTATGAAGCTTTCTTT. Its protein product is CASKPGYEAFF. This chain uses TRBV6-1 with TRBJ1-1, with no clear D. Germline CDR1 reads MNHNS; CDR2 reads SASEGT. The CDR3 consists of 11 residues. Trimming pared 7 bases from V and 7 bases from J, leaving 10 bases between.